This is a list of T cell receptor beta chains from one sample in a study of tissue T cells after allogeneic stem cell transplantation. Clones were sequenced by immunoSEQ multiplex PCR, and TCRdb holds only the in-frame ones, with some missing. The sample lists 950 to 1,500 clones, 55% to 75% occurring once. This sample comprised stomach tissue, obtained at autopsy. These TCRs come from a male patient at least 60 years old with steroid-refractory graft-versus-host disease after an allogeneic stem cell transplant. Some T cells may be graft donor cells. Both conserved end residues are part of each CDR3. A D gene is named only where the DNA matches it firmly. Some rows have no size entry. The others give once, few or many, or a class for an expanded clone.

TRBV4-3	.	.	TRBJ1-1	TGCGCCAGCAGCCAAAACTCTGGGGACAACACTGAAGCTTTCTTT	CASSQNSGDNTEAFF
TRBV14	.	.	TRBJ2-7	TGTGCCAGCAGCCAATCAACCCCTTACGAGCAGTACTTC	CASSQSTPYEQYF
TRBV7-3	.	TRBD2	TRBJ2-3	TGTGCCAGCAGCTTAGGGGGTGGACTAGCGGGGACTCCATCAGATACGCAGTATTTT	CASSLGGGLAGTPSDTQYF
TRBV2	few	TRBD2	TRBJ2-3	TGTGCCAGCAGTCCCGGGACTAGTTCCACAGATACGCAGTATTTT	CASSPGTSSTDTQYF
TRBV7-2	.	.	TRBJ1-3	TGTGCCAGCAGCTTTACAGGGAACTCTGGAAACACCATATATTTT	CASSFTGNSGNTIYF
TRBV6-5	few	.	TRBJ2-7	TGTGCCAGCAGTTACCGGAGGGGGCAGAACGAGCAGTACTTC	CASSYRRGQNEQYF
TRBV11-2	.	.	TRBJ1-1	TGTGCCAGCAGCCTCGACCAAGGTTGGGCCGAAGCTTTCTTT	CASSLDQGWAEAFF
TRBV6-6	large	TRBD1	TRBJ2-7	TGTGCCAGCAGTTACGGCAGGGGGAGTTACGAGCAGTACTTC	CASSYGRGSYEQYF
TRBV18	.	.	TRBJ1-5	TGTGCCAGCTCACGCTCTCAGGGTGGAGTACAGCCCCAGCATTTT	CASSRSQGGVQPQHF
TRBV3-1/TRBV3-2	large	.	TRBJ1-6	TGTGCCAGCAGCCGCGACAGCGGCTATTCACCCCTCCACTTT	CASSRDSGYSPLHF
TRBV27	few	.	TRBJ2-6	TGTGCCAGCAGCCTATTGGGCTCTGGGGCCAACGTCCTGACTTTC	CASSLLGSGANVLTF
TRBV18	.	.	TRBJ2-6	TGTGCCAGCTCACCACCGAGGGGTAATGCTGGGGCCAACGTCCTGACTTTC	CASSPPRGNAGANVLTF
TRBV27	few	.	TRBJ2-7	TGTGCCAGCAGTTTAATCGGCCAGGCGCCCTACGAGCAGTACTTC	CASSLIGQAPYEQYF
TRBV10-3	.	TRBD1	TRBJ1-2	TGTGCCATCAGAGGGACAGTTAACTATGGCTACACCTTC	CAIRGTVNYGYTF
TRBV5-1	few	.	TRBJ2-5	TGCGCCAGCAGTCAGAACGCTGAGACCCAGTACTTC	CASSQNAETQYF
TRBV25-1	.	.	TRBJ1-1	TGTGCCAGCAGCGGGCTAGGGGTACGGACTGAAGCTTTCTTT	CASSGLGVRTEAFF
TRBV14	few	.	TRBJ2-1	TGTGCCAGCAGCCAAGATTTAGGGTACGGGTGGTCGGGCGATGAGCAGTTCTTC	CASSQDLGYGWSGDEQFF
TRBV25-1	few	TRBD1	TRBJ2-2	TGTGCCAGCAAACCTCCCCCGGGACAGGGGGTATTGACCGGGGAGCTGTTTTTT	CASKPPPGQGVLTGELFF
TRBV12-3/TRBV12-4	once	TRBD1	TRBJ1-1	TGTGCCAGCAGCCGGACAGGGACTGAAGCTTTCTTT	CASSRTGTEAFF
TRBV2	large	.	TRBJ2-2	TGTGCCAGCATGGGAGAGGGGAATCTTTCCGGGGAGCTGTTTTTT	CASMGEGNLSGELFF
TRBV4-1	.	.	TRBJ2-5	TGCGCCAGCAGCCAAGACCCGGGTTACGAGACCCAGTACTTC	CASSQDPGYETQYF
TRBV19	.	TRBD1	TRBJ1-2	TGTGCCAGTAGTACAACAGGGGGCGATGGCTACACCTTC	CASSTTGGDGYTF
TRBV27	.	.	TRBJ1-5	TGTGCCAGCAGTTTACTCAATCAGCCCCAGCATTTT	CASSLLNQPQHF
TRBV27	large	.	TRBJ2-5	TGTGCCAGCAGTTTTGGATACCAAGAGACCCAGTACTTC	CASSFGYQETQYF
TRBV7-3	.	TRBD1	TRBJ1-1	TGTGCCAGCAGCTTAAACAGGGGGCGCACGGCTTTCTTT	CASSLNRGRTAFF
TRBV5-6	.	TRBD1	TRBJ1-5	TGTGCCAGCAGTAGGGGACAGGGATTCGATAGCAATCAGCCCCAGCATTTT	CASSRGQGFDSNQPQHF
TRBV19	.	.	TRBJ1-5	TGTGCCAGTAGTATCAAGGCGGACTCCAATCAGCCCCAGCATTTT	CASSIKADSNQPQHF
TRBV5-1	.	.	TRBJ2-7	TGCGCCAGCAGCTTGGTGGGCAGGACCTACGAGCAGTACTTC	CASSLVGRTYEQYF
TRBV18	.	.	TRBJ1-1	TGTGCCAGCTCACCAACGGGCAACACTGAAGCTTTCTTT	CASSPTGNTEAFF
TRBV18	.	.	TRBJ2-1	TGTGCCAGCTCACTAAGGGGGAATGAGCAGTTCTTC	CASSLRGNEQFF
TRBV7-9	.	.	TRBJ1-1	TGTGCCACTCGGTCGGGGATGAACACTGAAGCTTTCTTT	CATRSGMNTEAFF
TRBV7-2	.	.	TRBJ1-5	TGTGCCAGCAGCTCGGGAGGGGGATCCTTTCAGCCCCAGCATTTT	CASSSGGGSFQPQHF
TRBV11-2	.	.	TRBJ2-5	TGTGCCAGCAGCTTAGAGTCCGAGACCCAGTACTTC	CASSLESETQYF
TRBV9	.	TRBD2	TRBJ2-1	TGTGCCAGCAGCGGGACTAGCGGGAGGGATGAGCAGTTCTTC	CASSGTSGRDEQFF
TRBV19	.	.	TRBJ2-7	TGTGCCAGTAGTATCGAGGGCAGGGGACAATACGAGCAGTACTTC	CASSIEGRGQYEQYF
TRBV15	.	.	TRBJ1-2	TGTGCCACCAGCAGAGATCTGATCGGGGTTAACTATGGCTACACCTTC	CATSRDLIGVNYGYTF
TRBV4-2	.	.	TRBJ1-2	TGTGCCAGCAGCCAAGAACAACCGCGGGGTGGCTACACCTTC	CASSQEQPRGGYTF
TRBV6-5	.	TRBD1	TRBJ2-7	TGTGCCAGCAGTTCACAGGGGACGGGCTACGAGCAGTACTTC	CASSSQGTGYEQYF
TRBV21-1	.	.	TRBJ2-7	TGTGCCAGCAAGCAAGGTGGGGCCGAGCAGTACTTC	CASKQGGAEQYF
TRBV7-8	.	TRBD1	TRBJ1-5	TGTGCCAGCAGCTTGGACAGGGGCAATCAGCCCCAGCATTTT	CASSLDRGNQPQHF
TRBV27	.	.	TRBJ1-2	TGTGCCAGCAGTTTACGGTATGGCAAGAGATATGGCTACACCTTC	CASSLRYGKRYGYTF
TRBV4-3	few	TRBD2	TRBJ2-3	TGCGCCAGCAGCCAAGTCGGGGGGGCAGATACGCAGTATTTT	CASSQVGGADTQYF
TRBV4-1	.	.	TRBJ2-2	TGCGCCAGCAGCCTGGGGGAGGAAAGGGAGCTGTTTTTT	CASSLGEERELFF
TRBV7-2	.	.	TRBJ1-2	TGTGCCAGCAGCTTACAACAGGGTATTAGCTACACCTTC	CASSLQQGISYTF
TRBV7-7	.	.	TRBJ2-7	TGTGCCAGCAGCTTTGGCGACGAATACGAGCAGTACTTC	CASSFGDEYEQYF
TRBV3-1/TRBV3-2	.	.	TRBJ1-1	TGTGCCAGCAGCCACACCAGGGCGTTTTGCACTGAAGCTTTCTTT	CASSHTRAFCTEAFF
TRBV5-1	.	.	TRBJ1-6	TGCGCCAGCAGCTTGGCAAGCGTATCTAATTCACCCCTCCACTTT	CASSLASVSNSPLHF
TRBV7-2	.	TRBD1	TRBJ2-7	TGTGCCAGCAGAAAAGACAGGGCGAGCTCCTACGAGCAGTACTTC	CASRKDRASSYEQYF
TRBV5-6	.	TRBD2	TRBJ2-5	TGTGCCCGCAGCTGGGGGGCCGGGGGGGGAGAGACCCAGTACTTC	CARSWGAGGGETQYF
TRBV27	large	TRBD1	TRBJ2-1	TGTGCCAGCAGTTTAGGGGACAGGATTACTAACAATGAGCAGTTCTTC	CASSLGDRITNNEQFF
TRBV6-1	.	.	TRBJ1-5	TGTGCCAGCAGTGAAACCCAACAGCCCCAGCATTTT	CASSETQQPQHF
TRBV5-1	few	.	TRBJ1-6	TGCGCCAGCAGCTTGGATTTGGGGGTCGTCTCACCCCTCCACTTT	CASSLDLGVVSPLHF
TRBV7-9	once	.	TRBJ1-1	TGTGCCAGCAGCCCCCTCCCACCCGGGGGCACTGAAGCTTTCTTT	CASSPLPPGGTEAFF